This T cell receptor beta chain came from a study of T cell repertoires in cytomegalovirus infection. Study background: It was the public TCR beta signatures that indicated both CMV infection and matching HLA type. Study-level points and caveats: The response measured ex vivo was dominated by TCR beta clonotypes (HLA-C-restricted and CMV-specific).

This clonotype was found many times. Its cognate antigen is unknown. The CDR3 totals 12 residues. The V and J ends lost 4 bases and 9 bases respectively, with 10 bases between them. Germline CDR1 is MNHEY and CDR2 is SVGEGT. TCRdb analysed the reads with MiXCR anew, one entry per CDR3 protein. The repertoire holds a few hundred thousand distinct CDR3 sequences, with 20% to 25% as singletons. This rearrangement joins TRBV6-2 or TRBV6-3 to TRBJ2-1; D gene unclear. This specimen was cultured PBMCs, taken from culture after CMV antigen stimulation. The origin of this receptor is a human donor in good health (CMV status not recorded). Some clones in this sample may be carry-over from other donors' samples. The CDR3 here is CASSSLPTEQFF. The CDR3 region has the DNA TGTGCCAGCAGTTCCCTACCCACTGAGCAGTTCTTC.